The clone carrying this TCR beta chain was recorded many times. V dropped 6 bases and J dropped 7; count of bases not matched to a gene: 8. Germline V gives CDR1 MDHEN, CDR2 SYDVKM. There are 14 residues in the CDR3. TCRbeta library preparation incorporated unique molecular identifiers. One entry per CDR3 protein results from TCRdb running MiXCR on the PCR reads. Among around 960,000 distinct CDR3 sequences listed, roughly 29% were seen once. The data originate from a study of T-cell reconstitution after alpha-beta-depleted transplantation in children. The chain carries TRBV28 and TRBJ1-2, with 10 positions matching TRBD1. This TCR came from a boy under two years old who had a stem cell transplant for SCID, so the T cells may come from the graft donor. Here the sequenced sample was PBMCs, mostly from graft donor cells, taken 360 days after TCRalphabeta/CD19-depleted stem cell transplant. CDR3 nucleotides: TGTGCCAGCAGGCGTCCCGGGACAGGGGCTGGCTACACCTTC. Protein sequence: CASRRPGTGAGYTF.